The 16 T cell receptor beta chains in this list originate from one sample, sequenced in a study of tumor-infiltrating lymphocytes in oesophageal squamous cell carcinoma. Via MiXCR, TCRdb re-called the PCR reads, giving one row per CDR3 protein. The repertoire holds 19,000 or so distinct CDR3 sequences, with around two fifths as singletons. The sample comprised esophageal tumor tissue. These receptors were obtained from a male donor with esophageal squamous cell carcinoma.

The rearrangement uses TRBV9 and TRBJ1-3, with D perhaps TRBD1 (6 bases). Germline V gene sequence: CDR1 SGDLS, CDR2 YYNGEE. V was shortened by 5 bases and J by 0 bases, with 15 bases between the two germline ends. The CDR3 has 16 amino acids. CDR3 loop: CASSAALGGSGNTIYF. CDR3 DNA: TGTGCCAGCAGTGCGGCTTTAGGGGGCTCTGGAAACACCATATATTTT.

This clonotype was seen ten or more times. J is TRBJ1-5 and V is TRBV19; D is ambiguous. The CDR3 covers 15 residues. The V end lost 3 bases, the J end lost 2 bases, and 11 bases lay between the germline ends. The germline V gene has CDR1 LNHDA and CDR2 SQIVND (reference sequence). The CDR3 DNA reads TGTGCCAGTAGTATCGTGGGCTTGGGCAATCAGCCCCAGCATTTT. Amino acid sequence: CASSIVGLGNQPQHF.

This clonotype was observed at least ten times. V is TRBV10-2 and J is TRBJ2-5; 10 bases line up with TRBD2. The CDR3 length is 21 residues. CDR1 is WSHSY, CDR2 SAAADI, per germline. V shed 4 bases and J 2 bases; nucleotides not matched to a gene: 22. CDR3 nucleotide sequence: TGCGCCAGCAGTGGGTTCCTTGGGAGCGGGGGGGCCTCAGTACAACAAGAGACCCAGTACTTC. Protein sequence: CASSGFLGSGGASVQQETQYF.

The rearrangement joins TRBV6-9 to TRBJ2-3; D might be TRBD1 or TRBD2, each matching 6 bases. The DNA end lines up better with TRBJ2-5; the J call may be wrong. Germline assignment: CDR1 MNHGY and CDR2 SVAAGI. This CDR3 is built from 15 residues. The CDR3 sequence is CASSYWLGGRETQYF. For the CDR3, the DNA is TGTGCCAGCAGTTACTGGTTGGGGGGCCGGGAGACCCAGTACTTC.

In its sample, this clonotype is medium-sized. The genes are TRBV6-1 and TRBJ2-7; 10 bases match TRBD1. V trimming: 5 bases; J trimming: 6 bases; junction bases outside the gene matches: 4. Germline loops: CDR1 MNHNS, CDR2 SASEGT. The length of the CDR3 is 13 residues. This chain's CDR3 is CASSSTGGGEQYF. CDR3 nucleotides: TGTGCCAGCAGTTCGACAGGGGGCGGCGAGCAGTACTTC.

This clonotype appeared many times. CDR3 protein: CASRKTAGLMWYTQYF. The CDR3, as DNA: TGCGCCAGCAGGAAGACAGCGGGACTAATGTGGTATACGCAGTATTTT. The chain combines TRBV10-2 with TRBJ2-3; TRBD2 matches 7 bases. This CDR3 comprises 16 residues. CDR1 is WSHSY, CDR2 SAAADI, per germline. V gave up 6 bases and J gave up 7 bases; unmatched junction bases: 16.

The genes are TRBV6-1 and TRBJ2-3; 11 bases line up with TRBD2. This CDR3 region has 16 residues. V trimming: 7 bases; J trimming: 7 bases; junction bases outside the gene matches: 13. Germline CDR1 reads MNHNS; CDR2 reads SASEGT. This CDR3 is CASNSPPGLAANTQYF. For the CDR3, the DNA is TGTGCCAGCAACAGCCCCCCGGGACTAGCGGCAAATACGCAGTATTTT.

This clonotype has a count of ten or more. V gene TRBV19 combines with J gene TRBJ2-6; no reliable D call. The CDR3 is 16 residues long. Germline V CDR1 and CDR2: LNHDA, SQIVND (reference sequence). Trimming shortened V by 2 bases and J by 0 bases, and 8 bases separated the two germline ends. Here the CDR3 reads CASSITWGSGANVLTF. The DNA of the CDR3 is TGTGCCAGTAGTATAACGTGGGGCTCTGGGGCCAACGTCCTGACTTTC.

This clonotype was counted many times. This chain links TRBV6-6 with TRBJ2-7; D is possibly TRBD2 (5 bases). V lost 0 bases and J 2 bases, leaving 17 bases between the germline ends. Per the germline V gene, CDR1 is MNHNY and CDR2 is SVGAGI (reference sequence). The CDR3 sequence is 17 residues long. The CDR3 DNA sequence: TGTGCCAGCAGTTACTCGACGGGGTGGAGCCATACCTACGAGCAGTACTTC. This translates into CASSYSTGWSHTYEQYF.

This chain joins TRBV7-8 and TRBJ2-7; no clear D. Trimming cost V 11 bases and J 0 bases, with 17 bases left between them. The V gene's germline CDR1 is SGHVS and CDR2 FQNEAQ. This CDR3 contains 14 residues. The CDR3 reads CARKPDYYSYEQYF. The CDR3 DNA follows: TGTGCCCGCAAGCCGGATTACTACTCCTACGAGCAGTACTTC.

Many counts were recorded for this clonotype. This rearrangement joins TRBV6-1 to TRBJ2-3; TRBD2 aligns across 9 bases. V gave up 7 bases and J gave up 3 bases; unmatched junction bases: 5. Per the germline V gene, CDR1 is MNHNS and CDR2 is SASEGT. The CDR3 length is 14 residues. CDR3 DNA sequence: TGTGCCAGCACCCCTAGCGGGATGACAGATACGCAGTATTTT. Translation: CASTPSGMTDTQYF.

The chain carries TRBV12-3 or TRBV12-4 and TRBJ1-1, with 8 bases that match TRBD1. The end of the DNA fits TRBJ2-2 better, so the J call may be wrong. The CDR3 is 15 residues long. CDR3 region: CASSQQGVGTGELFF. In nucleotides, the CDR3 is TGTGCCAGCAGTCAACAGGGGGTCGGCACCGGGGAGCTGTTTTTT.

This clonotype has at least ten counts. The gene calls are TRBV11-2 and TRBJ2-7; TRBD2 matches 7 bases. The CDR3 totals 17 residues. Germline CDR1 reads SGHAT; CDR2 reads FQNNGV. The V and J ends lost 1 base and 7 bases, in that order; junction bases with no gene match: 16. In nucleotides, the CDR3 is TGTGCCAGCAGCTTAGCCGGGCCAGGACTAGTCTACAATGAGCAGTACTTC. Translated, it gives CASSLAGPGLVYNEQYF.

This clonotype appeared many times. This may come from a read error, since a much larger clone is one base off. The chain uses TRBV27 and TRBJ2-7; 9 bases are a match to TRBD2. This CDR3 comprises 17 residues. The V segment lost 1 base and the J segment 7 bases; nucleotides outside the gene matches: 14. Per germline, CDR1 MNHEY and CDR2 SMNVEV (reference sequence). For the CDR3, the DNA is TGTGCCAGCAGTTTATGGGCAGCGGGAGGCGGATACAATGAGCAGTACTTC. Translating it yields CASSLWAAGGGYNEQYF.

This clonotype came up a few times. The CDR3 nucleotides are TGCAGTGCTAGAGACCGGGACAGGGGAATCAATGAGCAGTTCTTC. Encoded protein: CSARDRDRGINEQFF. This rearrangement joins TRBV20-1 to TRBJ2-5; 10 nucleotides align to TRBD1. The J call may be wrong; the DNA end is better matched by TRBJ2-1. The CDR3 spans 15 residues. Germline loops: CDR1 DFQATT, CDR2 SNEGSKA (reference sequence).

This chain uses TRBV6-8 with TRBJ2-3; 9 bases are shared with TRBD1. J was trimmed by 0 bases and V by 9 bases; bases with no gene match: 7. The CDR3 has 15 amino acids. In germline, CDR1 is MNHGY, CDR2 SAAAGT. The CDR3 reads CASSGQGRSTDTQYF. In DNA, the CDR3 is TGTGCCAGTAGTGGACAGGGGAGGAGCACAGATACGCAGTATTTT.